This entry describes one TCR beta chain. The data derive from a study of molecular identifiers for immune sequencing clone quantification. Across the study: In replicates, the authors split RNA from 20,000 or 100,000 naive CD8 cells five ways and sequenced four.

The CDR3 extends over 15 amino acids. Germline loops: CDR1 SGHNT, CDR2 YYREEE (reference sequence). V lost 0 bases and J 1 base, leaving 8 bases between the germline ends. Each CDR3 protein gets one entry after TCRdb re-called the PCR reads with MiXCR. Of 550,000 to 750,000 distinct CDR3 sequences detected, just under 20% appear once; the ten largest clones hold about 0.9%. Sequencing used naive CD8+ T cells from blood, with Jurkat cell RNA spiked in. Specified subset: FACS-sorted CD8+CD4-CCR7+CD45RA+ naive T cells. The J gene is TRBJ2-1, the V gene TRBV5-4; D gene ambiguous. The origin of this receptor is a human donor in good health. Some libraries in this study had Jurkat cell RNA spiked in. CDR3 loop: CASSLDLSSYNEQFF. The CDR3 DNA reads as TGTGCCAGCAGCTTGGATCTCAGTTCCTACAATGAGCAGTTCTTC.